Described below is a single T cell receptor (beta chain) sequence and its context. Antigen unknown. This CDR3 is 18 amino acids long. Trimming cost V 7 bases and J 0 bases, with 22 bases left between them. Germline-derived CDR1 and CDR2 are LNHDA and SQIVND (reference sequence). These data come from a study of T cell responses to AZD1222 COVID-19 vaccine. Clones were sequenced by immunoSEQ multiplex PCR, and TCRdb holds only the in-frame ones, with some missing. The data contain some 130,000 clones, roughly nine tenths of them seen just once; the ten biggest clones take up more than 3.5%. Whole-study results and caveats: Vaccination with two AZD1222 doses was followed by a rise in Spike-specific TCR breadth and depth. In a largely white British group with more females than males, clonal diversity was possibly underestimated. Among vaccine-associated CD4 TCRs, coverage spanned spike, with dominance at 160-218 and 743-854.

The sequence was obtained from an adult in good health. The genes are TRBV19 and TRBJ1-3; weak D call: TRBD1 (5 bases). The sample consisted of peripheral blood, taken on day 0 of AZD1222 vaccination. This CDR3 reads CASTMRGTGTSSGNTIYF. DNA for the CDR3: TGTGCCAGTACCATGCGAGGAACCGGGACCTCCTCTGGAAACACCATATATTTT.